This TCR beta chain is from a study of shared clonotypes between healthy human individuals. The table came from immunoSEQ multiplex PCR; TCRdb's copy has only in-frame clones and leaves some out. The table lists 2 million to 2.5 million clones, less than 95% of them singletons. Naivety among CD8 cells was defined by CD45RO negativity and positive CCR7 selection, thereby excluding terminally differentiated effector memory CD45RA+ cells. Germline assignment: CDR1 MGHDK and CDR2 SYGVNS. The CDR3 extends over 17 amino acids. Unmatched junction bases numbered 7, after V lost 6 bases and J lost 0 bases. The receptor's source is a man between 18 and 35 years old in good health. V usage is TRBV25-1 and J usage is TRBJ2-6; 8 bases fit TRBD1. Material: naive CD8+ T cells sorted from blood. The CDR3 sequence: CASRAGTGLSGANVLTF. The CDR3 nucleotides are TGTGCCAGCAGGGCCGGGACAGGACTCTCTGGGGCCAACGTCCTGACTTTC.